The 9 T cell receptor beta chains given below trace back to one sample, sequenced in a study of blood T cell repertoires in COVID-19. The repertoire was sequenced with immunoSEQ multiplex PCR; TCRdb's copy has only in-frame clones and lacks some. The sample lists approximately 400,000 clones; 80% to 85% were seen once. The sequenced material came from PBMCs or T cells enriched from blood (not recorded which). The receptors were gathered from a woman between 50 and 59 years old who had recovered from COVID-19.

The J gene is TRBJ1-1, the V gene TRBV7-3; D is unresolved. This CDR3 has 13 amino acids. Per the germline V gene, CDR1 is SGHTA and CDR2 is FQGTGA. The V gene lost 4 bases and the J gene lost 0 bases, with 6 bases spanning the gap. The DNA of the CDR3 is TGTGCCAGCAGCTACACAATGAACACTGAAGCTTTCTTT. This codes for CASSYTMNTEAFF.

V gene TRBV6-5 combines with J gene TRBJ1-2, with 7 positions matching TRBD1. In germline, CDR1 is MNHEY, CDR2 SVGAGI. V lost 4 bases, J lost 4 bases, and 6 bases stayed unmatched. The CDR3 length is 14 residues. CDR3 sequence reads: CASSSDRPAYGYTF. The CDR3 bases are TGTGCCAGCAGTTCGGACAGGCCCGCCTATGGCTACACCTTC.

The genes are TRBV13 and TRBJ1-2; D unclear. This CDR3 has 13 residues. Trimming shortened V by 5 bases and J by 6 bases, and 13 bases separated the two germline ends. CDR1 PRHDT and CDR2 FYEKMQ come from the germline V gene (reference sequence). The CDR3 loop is CASSRGEVDGYTF. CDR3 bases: TGTGCCAGCAGCCGCGGGGAGGTCGATGGCTACACCTTC.

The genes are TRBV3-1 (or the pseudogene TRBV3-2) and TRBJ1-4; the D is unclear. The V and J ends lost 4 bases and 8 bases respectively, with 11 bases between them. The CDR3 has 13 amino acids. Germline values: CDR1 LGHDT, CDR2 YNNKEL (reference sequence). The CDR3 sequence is CASSPLGPEKLFF. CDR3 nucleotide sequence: TGTGCCAGCAGCCCCCTAGGCCCAGAAAAACTGTTTTTT.

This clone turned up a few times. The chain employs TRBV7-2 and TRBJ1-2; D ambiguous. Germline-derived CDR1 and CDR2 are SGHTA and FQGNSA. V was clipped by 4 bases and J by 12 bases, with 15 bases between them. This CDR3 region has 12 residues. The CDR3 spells CASSSPVGSNTF. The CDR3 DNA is TGTGCCAGCAGCTCCCCGGTGGGGAGCAACACCTTC.

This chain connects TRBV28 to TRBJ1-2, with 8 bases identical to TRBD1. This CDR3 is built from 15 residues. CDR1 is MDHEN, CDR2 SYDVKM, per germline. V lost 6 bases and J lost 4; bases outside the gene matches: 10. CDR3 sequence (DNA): TGTGCCAGCAGGCCCCGGACGGACAGGGCCTATGGCTACACCTTC. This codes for CASRPRTDRAYGYTF.

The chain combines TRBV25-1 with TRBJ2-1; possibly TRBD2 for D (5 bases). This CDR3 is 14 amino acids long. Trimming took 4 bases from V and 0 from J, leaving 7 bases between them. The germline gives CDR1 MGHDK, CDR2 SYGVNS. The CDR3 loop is CASSGTPSYNEQFF. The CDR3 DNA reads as TGTGCCAGCAGTGGGACTCCCTCCTACAATGAGCAGTTCTTC.

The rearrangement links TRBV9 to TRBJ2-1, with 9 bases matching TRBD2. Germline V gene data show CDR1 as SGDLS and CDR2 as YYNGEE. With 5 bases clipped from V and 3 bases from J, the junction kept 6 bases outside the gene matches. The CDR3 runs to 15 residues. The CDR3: CASSLSGGIYNEQFF. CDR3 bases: TGTGCCAGCAGTCTTAGCGGGGGAATCTACAATGAGCAGTTCTTC. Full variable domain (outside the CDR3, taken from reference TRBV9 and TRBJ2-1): DSGVTQTPKHLITATGQRVTLRCSPRSGDLSVYWYQQSLDQGLQFLIQYYNGEERAKGNILERFSAQQFPDLHSELNLSSLELGDSALYFCASSLSGGIYNEQFFGPGTRLTVL.

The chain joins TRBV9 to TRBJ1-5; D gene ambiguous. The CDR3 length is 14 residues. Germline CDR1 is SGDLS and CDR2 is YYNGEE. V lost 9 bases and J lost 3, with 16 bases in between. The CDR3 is CANIRHAYNQPQHF. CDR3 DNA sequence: TGTGCCAACATCCGACACGCATACAATCAGCCCCAGCATTTT.